Listed below are T cell receptor beta chains from one sample, sequenced in a study of blood T cell repertoires in COVID-19. Method: immunoSEQ multiplex PCR; TCRdb's copy keeps in-frame clones and lacks some. The sample consists of approximately 230,000 clones, roughly 80% of them appearing once. Sequencing used peripheral blood. The receptors originated from a man of 80 years or more with acute or convalescent COVID-19. Each CDR3 is given with its conserved first and last residue. The order of the fields is CDR3 length, J gene, clone size, D gene, V gene, CDR3 protein, CDR3 DNA. A D gene is named only where the DNA matches it firmly. Only part of the rows carry a size: once, few, many, or a class if the clone is expanded.

14,TRBJ2-7,-,TRBD1,TRBV13,CASRPQGQGYEQYF,TGTGCCAGCAGGCCCCAGGGACAGGGCTACGAGCAGTACTTC
13,TRBJ2-5,-,-,TRBV2,CATSRGGRETQYF,TGTGCCACCAGCAGGGGCGGGAGAGAGACCCAGTACTTC
15,TRBJ1-3,-,-,TRBV6-5,CASSYVPLSGNTIYF,TGTGCCAGCAGTTATGTCCCTCTGAGTGGAAACACCATATATTTT
15,TRBJ1-3,-,TRBD1,TRBV3-1/TRBV3-2,CASSHRRGTGNTIYF,TGTGCCAGCAGCCACCGCAGGGGGACAGGAAACACCATATATTTT
13,TRBJ2-2,-,-,TRBV7-9,CASDKIMAGELFF,TGTGCCAGTGACAAAATCATGGCCGGGGAGCTGTTTTTT
14,TRBJ2-7,-,TRBD1,TRBV28,CASTRGGASHEQYF,TGTGCCAGCACCCGAGGGGGCGCTTCCCACGAGCAGTACTTC
15,TRBJ2-7,-,-,TRBV6-5,CASSPSWGVNYEQYF,TGTGCCAGCAGTCCGTCTTGGGGGGTTAACTACGAGCAGTACTTC
12,TRBJ1-1,-,-,TRBV10-3,CAISERGTEAFF,TGTGCCATCAGTGAGCGAGGGACTGAAGCTTTCTTT
13,TRBJ1-1,-,-,TRBV3-1/TRBV3-2,CASSRQGRTEAFF,TGTGCCAGCAGCCGTCAGGGGCGCACTGAAGCTTTCTTT
14,TRBJ2-7,-,-,TRBV25-1,CASSPLGARYEQYF,TGTGCCAGCAGCCCTTTAGGGGCTCGGTACGAGCAGTACTTC
16,TRBJ1-2,-,-,TRBV28,CASSLSTGILTYGYTF,TGTGCCAGCAGTTTGTCGACAGGAATACTAACCTATGGCTACACCTTC
14,TRBJ2-2,-,TRBD2,TRBV7-2,CASSVGLVQGELFF,TGTGCCAGCAGCGTAGGACTAGTCCAAGGGGAGCTGTTTTTT
16,TRBJ1-4,once,TRBD1,TRBV4-1,CASSPLQGTTNEKLFF,TGCGCCAGCAGCCCCCTACAGGGGACAACTAATGAAAAACTGTTTTTT
15,TRBJ2-1,once,-,TRBV10-2,CASGAPLSSYNEQFF,TGCGCCAGCGGGGCCCCCCTAAGCTCCTACAATGAGCAGTTCTTC
14,TRBJ1-5,-,-,TRBV6-5,CASSLRQNNQPQHF,TGTGCCAGCAGCTTAAGACAGAATAATCAGCCCCAGCATTTT
16,TRBJ2-7,-,-,TRBV3-1/TRBV3-2,CASSQDLRPGSYEQYF,TGTGCCAGCAGCCAAGATTTAAGGCCAGGATCCTACGAGCAGTACTTC
14,TRBJ2-3,-,TRBD1,TRBV19,CATHRGRSTDTQYF,TGTGCCACCCACAGGGGGCGCAGCACAGATACGCAGTATTTT
16,TRBJ2-3,-,-,TRBV21-1,CASSKKEGARTDTQYF,TGTGCCAGCAGCAAGAAGGAGGGGGCACGCACAGATACGCAGTATTTT
15,TRBJ2-7,-,TRBD2,TRBV5-5,CASSVGTSGFYEQYF,TGTGCCAGCAGCGTTGGGACTAGCGGGTTCTACGAGCAGTACTTC
14,TRBJ2-7,-,-,TRBV19,CASSIRKGHYEQYF,TGTGCCAGTAGTATAAGGAAGGGGCACTACGAGCAGTACTTC
16,TRBJ1-3,-,-,TRBV9,CASSVTGSSSGNTIYF,TGTGCCAGCAGCGTTACAGGTTCTAGCTCTGGAAACACCATATATTTT
14,TRBJ1-5,-,TRBD1,TRBV5-6,CASSSWDRRRTQHF,TGTGCCAGCAGCTCGTGGGACAGGAGACGGACCCAGCATTTT
15,TRBJ1-2,-,TRBD1,TRBV18,CASSPSTGGIYGYTF,TGTGCCAGCTCACCATCGACAGGGGGTATCTATGGCTACACCTTC
12,TRBJ1-5,-,-,TRBV2,CASSGPGQPQHF,TGTGCCAGCAGTGGCCCAGGGCAGCCCCAGCATTTT
16,TRBJ2-1,-,TRBD2,TRBV18,CASSPTSPLEYNEQFF,TGTGCCAGCTCACCGACTAGCCCTTTAGAGTACAATGAGCAGTTCTTC
17,TRBJ1-5,-,TRBD1,TRBV11-2,CASSRGQGGGGNQPQHF,TGTGCCAGCAGCCGGGGACAGGGGGGAGGGGGCAATCAGCCCCAGCATTTT
13,TRBJ1-4,-,-,TRBV6-6,CASQPGLFEKLFF,TGTGCCAGCCAACCGGGACTTTTTGAAAAACTGTTTTTT
18,TRBJ2-1,-,TRBD2,TRBV28,CASSLQGIAGGLYNEQFF,TGTGCCAGCAGTTTGCAGGGGATAGCGGGGGGCCTATACAATGAGCAGTTCTTC
15,TRBJ2-1,-,TRBD2,TRBV6-5,CASTREGSSYNEQFF,TGTGCCAGCACCCGGGAGGGCTCGTCCTACAATGAGCAGTTCTTC
13,TRBJ2-1,-,-,TRBV7-9,CASSFLSTNEQFF,TGTGCCAGCAGCTTCCTAAGTACCAATGAGCAGTTCTTC
13,TRBJ2-1,-,-,TRBV5-1,CASSLAGVNEQFF,TGCGCCAGCAGCTTGGCAGGGGTGAATGAGCAGTTCTTC
14,TRBJ1-1,-,TRBD1,TRBV5-1,CASSLDRGRTEAFF,TGCGCCAGCAGCTTGGACAGGGGAAGAACTGAAGCTTTCTTT
15,TRBJ2-7,-,TRBD1,TRBV2,CASTGVGQHAREQYF,TGTGCCAGCACTGGCGTGGGACAGCACGCCCGGGAGCAGTACTTC
12,TRBJ1-2,few,-,TRBV28,CASNVGSVGYTF,TGTGCCAGCAATGTTGGGAGCGTTGGCTACACCTTC
15,TRBJ1-4,-,-,TRBV7-9,CASSLSPGQTEKLFF,TGTGCCAGCAGCTTATCTCCAGGGCAGACTGAAAAACTGTTTTTT
16,TRBJ2-3,-,TRBD2,TRBV7-9,CASSLVPSGGADTQYF,TGTGCCAGCAGCTTGGTCCCTAGCGGGGGGGCAGATACGCAGTATTTT
17,TRBJ2-2,-,TRBD2,TRBV7-6,CASSSVGSGANTGELFF,TGTGCCAGCAGCTCGGTCGGTAGCGGGGCCAACACCGGGGAGCTGTTTTTT
15,TRBJ1-6,-,TRBD1,TRBV19,CASSPGQGNNSPLHF,TGTGCCAGTAGTCCGGGACAGGGGAATAATTCACCCCTCCACTTT
15,TRBJ2-7,-,-,TRBV5-1,CASSLEPILTYEQYF,TGCGCCAGCAGCTTGGAACCCATCCTAACCTACGAGCAGTACTTC
15,TRBJ2-1,-,TRBD2,TRBV9,CASSAGLARTTKQFF,TGTGCCAGCAGCGCGGGACTAGCCCGAACCACTAAGCAGTTCTTC
15,TRBJ2-7,-,TRBD1,TRBV5-6,CASSVTGLGVHEQYF,TGTGCCAGCAGCGTGACAGGGCTCGGTGTCCACGAGCAGTACTTC
15,TRBJ2-7,-,TRBD1,TRBV3-1/TRBV3-2,CASSQGGQGLYEQYF,TGTGCCAGCAGCCAAGGAGGACAGGGCCTCTACGAGCAGTACTTC
16,TRBJ2-2,-,-,TRBV4-1,CASSQEPRGRTGELFF,TGCGCCAGCAGCCAAGAGCCGCGGGGTAGGACCGGGGAGCTGTTTTTT